The next 4 T cell receptor beta chains were all read from a single sample in a study of CD8 T cells in Susac syndrome. Random hexamers were used to reverse transcribe an amount of about 0.45 to 1 ug RNA. TCRdb re-analysed the immunoSEQ multiplex PCR reads in MiXCR, keeping a single row per CDR3 protein. Of fewer than 150,000 distinct CDR3 sequences in the sample, about 90% were seen once. The sequencing sample was made of CD8+ T cells from PBMCs. The receptors here all came from a human donor with multiple sclerosis.

The chain couples TRBV6-5 to TRBJ2-5; perhaps TRBD1 as D (6 bases). Germline V lookup: CDR1 MNHEY, CDR2 SVGAGI. The V end lost 4 bases, the J end lost 5 bases, and 11 bases lay between the germline ends. The CDR3 has 13 amino acids. CDR3: CASSFGTIETQYF. Here the CDR3 DNA reads TGTGCCAGCAGTTTCGGGACAATCGAGACCCAGTACTTC.

The chain carries TRBV12-3 or TRBV12-4 and TRBJ2-3; D not certain. The CDR3 runs 12 residues. Trimming took off 4 bases at V and 3 bases at J, with 5 bases between the two ends. This CDR3 reads CASSSMTDTQYF. CDR3 in DNA: TGTGCCAGCAGTTCAATGACAGATACGCAGTATTTT.

The chain employs TRBV27 and TRBJ1-2; 8 bases line up with TRBD1. The CDR3 is 15 amino acids. With V trimmed by 5 bases and J by 3 bases, 8 bases remained unmatched. CDR1 is MNHEY, CDR2 SMNVEV, per germline (reference sequence). This CDR3 is CASSPDRGLHYGYTF. CDR3 nucleotide sequence: TGTGCCAGCAGTCCCGACAGGGGACTACACTATGGCTACACCTTC.

The chain uses TRBV7-9 and TRBJ2-5; D remains unclear. This CDR3 comprises 14 residues. The germline gives CDR1 SEHNR, CDR2 FQNEAQ (reference sequence). The V and J ends lost 0 bases and 1 base respectively, with 6 bases between them. This CDR3 reads CASSLAGIQETQYF. CDR3 coding DNA: TGTGCCAGCAGCTTAGCGGGAATCCAAGAGACCCAGTACTTC.